The T cell receptor (beta chain) described here comes from a study of blood T cell repertoires in COVID-19. About the research overall: The samples span acute and convalescent COVID-19 from the United States, Italy and Spain. In each case, the material was cDNA or gDNA derived from T cells, B-cell-depleted T cells, or PBMCs.

Germline V gene data show CDR1 as SGHDN and CDR2 as FVKESK. The CDR3 loop spans 13 amino acids. V was cut by 0 bases and J by 4 bases, with 6 bases left in between. Authors' methods: Reference gene primer amplification yielded estimated nucleated cell counts. TCRdb's copy holds only in-frame clones and misses some; the assay was immunoSEQ multiplex PCR. Clonal size and the V and J genes are those of that table, whereas D and trimming came from the DNA. There are tens of thousands of clones in the sample; about 70% occur only once, and 25% to 30% lies in the top ten. The clonotype originates from a woman of 80 years or more with active or convalescent COVID-19. Material: peripheral blood. The chain combines TRBV14 with TRBJ2-5; D call uncertain. The CDR3 DNA is TGTGCCAGCAGCCAAGATCTCCGAGAGACCCAGTACTTC. This codes for CASSQDLRETQYF.